This entry concerns a single T cell receptor delta chain. A far larger clone is off by one base, so a read error is likely. Within the sample, other DNA sequences also encode this same CDR3. This sample is part of a study of gamma-delta T cells after stem cell transplantation. CDR3 length: 18 amino acids. With V trimmed by 0 bases and J by 2 bases, 13 bases remained unmatched. Germline CDR1 GEAIGNYY, CDR2 EKD. TCRdb called clones anew from the RT-PCR reads with CATT. Of 1,500 to 2,000 delta-chain clones listed, about 4.6% are singletons. V is TRDV2 and J is TRDJ1; 8 bases map to TRDD3. Sequenced: gamma-delta T cells. The origin of this receptor is a human donor. It is not recorded whose cells these are; they may come from a transplant donor. The chain's CDR3 is CACDTVATLGDTTDKLIF. The CDR3 nucleotides read TGTGCCTGTGACACCGTCGCTACGTTAGGGGATACAACCGATAAACTCATCTTT.